Listed below are T cell receptor beta chains from one sample, sequenced in a study of blood T cell repertoires in COVID-19. The repertoire was sequenced with immunoSEQ multiplex PCR; TCRdb's copy has only in-frame clones and lacks some. The table shows 190,000 or so clones, with around 90% occurring only once. Sequencing was performed on peripheral blood. The receptors originated from a man aged 50 to 60 with acute or convalescent COVID-19. Both conserved end residues are part of each CDR3. Fields, in order: D gene, clone size, CDR3 length, V gene, J gene, CDR3 protein, CDR3 DNA. D genes are given only for firm matches. Size is omitted from some rows. Given values are once, few, many or a class for expanded clones.

d_gene: TRBD2; abundance: NA; len: 17; v_gene: TRBV11-2; j_gene: TRBJ2-1; CDR3aa: CASSPRLTSGRAHEQFF; CDR3nt: TGTGCCAGCAGCCCAAGATTGACTAGCGGGAGGGCACATGAGCAGTTCTTC
d_gene: NA; abundance: once; len: 13; v_gene: TRBV7-2; j_gene: TRBJ1-6; CDR3aa: CASSAWRDSPLHF; CDR3nt: TGTGCCAGCAGCGCCTGGAGGGATTCACCCCTCCACTTT
d_gene: NA; abundance: NA; len: 14; v_gene: TRBV6-6; j_gene: TRBJ1-2; CDR3aa: CASSYTSRGNGYTF; CDR3nt: TGTGCCAGCAGTTACACAAGCAGGGGAAATGGCTACACCTTC
d_gene: TRBD2; abundance: NA; len: 14; v_gene: TRBV19; j_gene: TRBJ2-7; CDR3aa: CASSTGTSGYEQYF; CDR3nt: TGTGCCAGTAGTACCGGGACTAGCGGCTACGAGCAGTACTTC
d_gene: NA; abundance: NA; len: 20; v_gene: TRBV9; j_gene: TRBJ2-2; CDR3aa: CASSVEGTSLWRRNTGELFF; CDR3nt: TGTGCCAGCAGCGTAGAAGGTACTAGCTTGTGGAGAAGGAACACCGGGGAGCTGTTTTTT
d_gene: TRBD1; abundance: NA; len: 14; v_gene: TRBV30; j_gene: TRBJ1-1; CDR3aa: CAWNRDRANTEAFF; CDR3nt: TGTGCCTGGAATCGAGACAGGGCGAACACTGAAGCTTTCTTT
d_gene: NA; abundance: NA; len: 14; v_gene: TRBV10-3; j_gene: TRBJ1-5; CDR3aa: CAISAAISNQPQHF; CDR3nt: TGTGCCATCAGTGCAGCGATTAGCAATCAGCCCCAGCATTTT
d_gene: NA; abundance: NA; len: 13; v_gene: TRBV12-3/TRBV12-4; j_gene: TRBJ1-1; CDR3aa: CASSMTMNTEAFF; CDR3nt: TGTGCCAGCAGTATGACAATGAACACTGAAGCTTTCTTT
d_gene: TRBD1; abundance: NA; len: 13; v_gene: TRBV29-1; j_gene: TRBJ2-1; CDR3aa: CSSRDSIYNEQFF; CDR3nt: TGCAGCTCCCGGGACAGTATCTACAATGAGCAGTTCTTC
d_gene: NA; abundance: NA; len: 16; v_gene: TRBV4-2; j_gene: TRBJ2-1; CDR3aa: CASSRPGTSTSNEQFF; CDR3nt: TGTGCCAGCAGCCGCCCCGGGACTTCAACCTCCAATGAGCAGTTCTTC
d_gene: NA; abundance: NA; len: 11; v_gene: TRBV20-1; j_gene: TRBJ2-1; CDR3aa: CSARYGYEQFF; CDR3nt: TGCAGTGCTAGATACGGGTATGAGCAGTTCTTC
d_gene: TRBD1; abundance: few; len: 17; v_gene: TRBV6-2/TRBV6-3; j_gene: TRBJ2-1; CDR3aa: CASSYSREEGTVNEQFF; CDR3nt: TGTGCCAGCAGTTACTCGAGAGAGGAAGGGACAGTTAATGAGCAGTTCTTC
d_gene: TRBD1; abundance: NA; len: 14; v_gene: TRBV6-5; j_gene: TRBJ1-6; CDR3aa: CASRNDRENSPLHF; CDR3nt: TGTGCCAGCAGAAACGACAGGGAGAATTCACCCCTCCACTTT
d_gene: TRBD1; abundance: once; len: 13; v_gene: TRBV12-3/TRBV12-4; j_gene: TRBJ1-5; CDR3aa: CASSDRGGQPQHF; CDR3nt: TGTGCCAGCAGTGACAGGGGCGGGCAGCCCCAGCATTTT
d_gene: TRBD2; abundance: NA; len: 16; v_gene: TRBV7-3; j_gene: TRBJ2-2; CDR3aa: CASSGGLAGGTGELFF; CDR3nt: TGTGCCAGCAGCGGGGGACTAGCGGGAGGTACCGGGGAGCTGTTTTTT
d_gene: NA; abundance: once; len: 16; v_gene: TRBV28; j_gene: TRBJ2-1; CDR3aa: CASSLRDWSSYNEQFF; CDR3nt: TGTGCCAGCAGTTTACGGGACTGGAGCTCCTACAATGAGCAGTTCTTC
d_gene: TRBD2; abundance: NA; len: 15; v_gene: TRBV5-4; j_gene: TRBJ2-1; CDR3aa: CASSPGGGRYNEQFF; CDR3nt: TGTGCCAGCAGCCCAGGCGGGGGGCGTTACAATGAGCAGTTCTTC